The entry below describes one T cell receptor beta chain. The antigen remains unidentified. CDR3 length: 10 amino acids. Looked up from germline, CDR1 is GTSNPN and CDR2 is SVGIG (reference sequence). V was shortened by 5 bases and J by 9 bases, with 8 bases between the two germline ends. Assay used: immunoSEQ multiplex PCR; TCRdb lists only in-frame clones, some missing. Of approximately 330,000 clones listed, about 80% are singletons. PBMCs were cryopreserved, and approximately 2 micrograms of genomic DNA from them went into TCR beta libraries. The data stem from a study of cytotoxic CD8 clonotypes in ibrutinib-treated CLL. Study background: Timing of response sample collection was a median around eleven months after treatment start, with a range of 6 to 36. Study results and caveats: Under treatment, the uncommon public clonotypes either contracted or remained stable.

Sequences were derived from PBMCs, sampled before ibrutinib treatment. J is TRBJ1-3 and V is TRBV30; D is uncertain. This sequence originates from a human donor with chronic lymphocytic leukemia. In nucleotides, the CDR3 is TGTGCCTGGGGGCGGCTCACCATATATTTT. Translation gives CAWGRLTIYF. Complete variable domain (other parts from reference TRBV30 and TRBJ1-3): SQTIHQWPATLVQPVGSPLSLECTVEGTSNPNLYWYRQAAGRGLQLLFYSVGIGQISSEVPQNLSASRPQDRQFILSSKKLLLSDSGFYLCAWGRLTIYFGEGSWLTVV.